This TCR beta chain was recorded in a study of spatial heterogeneity in lung cancer (dated by TCRdb to between 2018 and 2020). The study in broad terms: Beta-chain transcripts were consistently detected in greater numbers than alpha-chain transcripts, which likely reflects a higher abundance of beta-chain transcripts. Nonsynonymous mutation counts, determined by whole-exome sequencing of tumor tissue, were related to TCR repertoire features. In non-small cell lung cancer, the study made a quantitative comparison of TCR alpha and beta repertoires among multiple tumor regions, matched nontumor lung and blood. In the raw uncorrected reads, each unique combination of TCR and UMI appeared on average more than ten times. At surgery, some 220 tumor regions, 61 to 65 matched nontumor lung samples and 56 PBMC samples were TCR-sequenced for both alpha and beta chains. In tumor regions, TCR transcript counts showed a strong correlation with a T cell transcriptional module score derived from matched bulk RNA-seq. Points the paper makes about the study in general: Confirming at a functional level the hypothesis that regional TCRs recognize regional mutations was considered to require additional single-cell paired TCR alpha and beta sequencing. TCR-seq coverage of tumor T cells was estimated to be only approximately 7% for alpha chains and around 13% for beta chains. Counts of ubiquitous and regional expanded TCRs were found to correlate with counts of ubiquitous and regional nonsynonymous mutations, respectively. The number of expanded intratumoral alpha and beta TCRs correlated with the tumor nonsynonymous mutation count.

The time point label on this specimen signifies: sample taken at primary tumor resection. The donors were some 70 patients from the lung TRACERx cohort who had early-stage, untreated non-small cell lung cancer. TCR sequencing used whole RNA extracted from tumor and nontumor lung tissue, or from cryopreserved PBMC samples, without cell sorting. Only patients for whom sufficient RNA was available from at least two tumor regions were selected for TCR sequencing. A lung pathologist reviewed the tumor and adjacent nontumor lung specimens before the specimens were selected. This clonotype was seen ten or more times. It lacks a known antigen. Nothing much larger sits one base from this clone, and base qualities are not available. Library generation was performed with 5' RACE. Reads for this sample came from a NextSeq 500. In the TCR library protocol, a unique molecular identifier was attached to each TCR cDNA molecule so that PCR and sequencing errors could be corrected. From the authors' description of their analysis: TCR identification, UMI-based error correction and CDR3 extraction were all carried out with Decombinator tools. Expanded TCRs were defined as those above a frequency of 2 per 1,000, corresponding to the top 1% of the tumor frequency distribution. Expanded tumor TCRs were classed as regional if statistically deemed absent (corrected P<0.05) from at least one tumor region, otherwise ubiquitous. Renyi diversity was calculated using the R vegan package after each repertoire was subsampled 100 times to 5,000 TCRs. To build CDR3 similarity networks, amino acid triplet string-kernel similarity was used, and CDR3s were connected when their pairwise similarity was above 0.82. The raw public reads went through TCRdb reprocessing: fastp at Q25, MiXCR clone calling, in-frame beta chains kept. Here each entry gathers all rows of one CDR3 protein and keeps the most common genes and DNA. TCRdb's processing, not the authors' own work, is the source of the V and J calls. This sample holds about 1,500 distinct CDR3 sequences; roughly 9.3% were observed only once. The ten largest make up approximately 35% of the sample.

A distance of 6 bases separates the germline ends of V and J, which lose 3 bases and 5 bases respectively. Including the terminal cysteine and phenylalanine, the CDR3 comprises 12 residues. The retained sequence is limited to the CDR3, 36 bases, with the frame set at the first base. Sequences SGHTA (CDR1) and FQGNSA (CDR2) are obtained from the germline V gene. This receptor was obtained from a male donor with early-stage non-small cell lung cancer. The rearranged chain carries TRBV7-2 and TRBJ2-3; too little of a D gene remains to name it. Sequenced material: lung tumor tissue, taken at surgery. The DNA reads as follows: TGTGCCAGCAGCTTCCACGAAGATACGCAGTATTTT. It translates to CASSFHEDTQYF.